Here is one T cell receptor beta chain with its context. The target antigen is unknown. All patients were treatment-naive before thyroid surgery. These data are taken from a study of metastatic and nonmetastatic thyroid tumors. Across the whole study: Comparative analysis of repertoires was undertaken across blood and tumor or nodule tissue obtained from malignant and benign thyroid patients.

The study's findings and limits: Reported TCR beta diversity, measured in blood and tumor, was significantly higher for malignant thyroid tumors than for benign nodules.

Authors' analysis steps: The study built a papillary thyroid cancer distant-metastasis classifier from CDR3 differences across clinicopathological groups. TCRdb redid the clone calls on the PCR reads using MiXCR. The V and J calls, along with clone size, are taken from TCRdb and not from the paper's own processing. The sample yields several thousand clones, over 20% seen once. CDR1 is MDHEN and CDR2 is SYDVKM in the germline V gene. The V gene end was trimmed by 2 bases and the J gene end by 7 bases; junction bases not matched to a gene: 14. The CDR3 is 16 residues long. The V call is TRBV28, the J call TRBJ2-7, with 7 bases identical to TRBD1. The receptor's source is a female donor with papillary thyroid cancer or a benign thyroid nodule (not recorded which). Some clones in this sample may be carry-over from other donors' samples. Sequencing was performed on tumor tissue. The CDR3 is CASSLPSGQLGREQYF. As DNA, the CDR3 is TGTGCCAGCAGTTTACCGTCGGGACAGCTAGGTAGAGAGCAGTACTTC.